This T cell receptor beta chain comes out of a study of blood T cell repertoires in COVID-19. Overall study context: Both acute and convalescent COVID-19 samples were obtained from the United States, Italy and Spain. In each case, the material was cDNA or gDNA derived from T cells, B-cell-depleted T cells, or PBMCs.

In the study's own analysis: The authors estimated nucleated cell counts from reference gene primer amplification. The assay was immunoSEQ multiplex PCR, and TCRdb's table has in-frame clones only and misses some. From that table come the V and J calls and clone size; the DNA was used to work out D and trimming. The sample holds some 310,000 clones; 87% are singletons and the top ten take 1%. CDR3 length: 15 residues. Germline CDR1 reads SGHTA; CDR2 reads FQGTGA. The V and J ends lost 6 bases and 8 bases respectively, with 17 bases between them. The TCR sequence derives from a man between 45 and 60 years old with active or convalescent COVID-19. The rearrangement links TRBV7-3 to TRBJ1-6; D is perhaps TRBD1 (5 bases). Sequenced: peripheral blood. The CDR3 spells CASSLNGGRDSPLHF. The DNA for the CDR3 is TGTGCCAGCAGTCTAAACGGGGGTAGAGATTCACCCCTCCACTTT.